This section outlines one TCR beta chain sequence together with its context. Produced via immunoSEQ multiplex PCR; TCRdb's table is partial and in-frame only. The sample gives 90,000 or so clones, roughly 88% of which show up once; over 8.5% is in the top ten. The data originate from a study of blood T cell repertoires in COVID-19. Trimming stripped 7 bases from V and 4 bases from J, with 13 bases between. The CDR3 is made up of 12 amino acids. Germline-derived CDR1 and CDR2 are SQVTM and ANQGSEA. The receptor's source is an elderly man with acute or convalescent COVID-19. Sequencing was done on a sample of peripheral blood. The genes are TRBV29-1 and TRBJ1-2, with D perhaps matching TRBD1 (6 bases). The CDR3 nucleotides are TGCAGCGGGCAGGGGATCTCCTATGGCTACACCTTC. This translates into CSGQGISYGYTF.